A selection of T cell receptor beta chains follows, all from one sample in a study of cytomegalovirus exposure and HLA in healthy donors. The repertoire was sequenced with immunoSEQ multiplex PCR; TCRdb's copy has only in-frame clones and lacks some. The sample includes over 100,000 clones, approximately 74% seen only once; the top ten take around 7.2%. Sequencing was carried out using PBMCs. These receptors all come from a male donor in good health and CMV-seronegative. CDR3s include the opening cysteine and the closing phenylalanine or tryptophan. D genes are given only for firm matches. Part of the rows lack a size; the others show once, few, many or a class for expanded clones.

size	D	J	V	DNA	CDR3
NA	TRBD1	TRBJ1-4	TRBV15	TGTGCCACCAGCAGAACCCCCCGGGACAGGGTTGAAAAACTGTTTTTT	CATSRTPRDRVEKLFF
NA	TRBD2	TRBJ2-7	TRBV18	TGTGCCAGCTCACCTCGGGAGGTCTCCTACGAGCAGTACTTC	CASSPREVSYEQYF
NA	TRBD2	TRBJ2-2	TRBV7-3	TGTGCCAGCAGCCTAAGCGGGAGCAGCACCGGGGAGCTGTTTTTT	CASSLSGSSTGELFF
NA	TRBD1	TRBJ1-2	TRBV28	TGTGCCAGCACACTCGACAGGGTCCATGGCTACACCTTC	CASTLDRVHGYTF
once	TRBD1	TRBJ2-1	TRBV5-4	TGTGCCAGCAGCAGCAGGGGGTTTAATGAGCAGTTCTTC	CASSSRGFNEQFF
NA	NA	TRBJ2-5	TRBV7-9	TGTGCCAGCAGCTTCGGGGTCCAAGAGACCCAGTACTTC	CASSFGVQETQYF
NA	NA	TRBJ1-2	TRBV27	TGTGCCAGCAGTTCCCTTGCCGGGGTCTATGATGGCTACACCTTC	CASSSLAGVYDGYTF
NA	NA	TRBJ1-5	TRBV4-3	TGCGCCAGCAGCCAAGATCTGCCAGGGGTTAGCAATCAGCCCCAGCATTTT	CASSQDLPGVSNQPQHF
NA	NA	TRBJ2-3	TRBV11-2	TGTGCCAGCAGCTTCGTACAGGCCACAGATACGCAGTATTTT	CASSFVQATDTQYF
NA	NA	TRBJ2-3	TRBV28	TGTGCCAGCAGCCCAGGAGGGGCGCCAGATACGCAGTATTTT	CASSPGGAPDTQYF
few	TRBD2	TRBJ2-3	TRBV11-1	TGTGCCAGCAGCTTCGGTTTAACGGGAGGGCTGGATGGCACAGATACGCAGTATTTT	CASSFGLTGGLDGTDTQYF
NA	NA	TRBJ2-7	TRBV28	TGTGCCAGCAGTTATCTGACAGGAAGCTACGAGCAGTACTTC	CASSYLTGSYEQYF
NA	NA	TRBJ2-5	TRBV6-4	TGTGCCAGCAGTGACTTAGAAGTAATAACCCAAGAGACCCAGTACTTC	CASSDLEVITQETQYF
NA	TRBD1	TRBJ2-1	TRBV6-1	TGTGCCAGCAGTGTGTCCCGGGACAGGGTTGGCGGTGAGCAGTTCTTC	CASSVSRDRVGGEQFF
NA	TRBD2	TRBJ2-7	TRBV7-7	TGTGCTAGCAGCTTAGGGACTAGCCCCTCGGACGAGCAGTACTTC	CASSLGTSPSDEQYF
NA	NA	TRBJ2-1	TRBV21-1	TGTGCCAGCACGCGGCACAGGGGTGGCTTCAATGAGCAGTTCTTC	CASTRHRGGFNEQFF
few	NA	TRBJ2-5	TRBV4-2	TGTGCCAGCAGCCAAGTTCTCCAAGAGACCCAGTACTTC	CASSQVLQETQYF
few	NA	TRBJ2-7	TRBV15	TGTGCCACCACCCAGGGTCTAGAGAGCTCCTACGAGCAGTACTTC	CATTQGLESSYEQYF
NA	TRBD2	TRBJ2-3	TRBV23-1	TGCGCCAGCACCGATCTTCTGACTAGCACCAACCCGGATACGCAGTATTTT	CASTDLLTSTNPDTQYF
NA	NA	TRBJ2-6	TRBV7-2	TGTGCCAGCAGCTTAGGGACAGTGGGGGCCAACGTCCTGACTTTC	CASSLGTVGANVLTF
NA	NA	TRBJ1-2	TRBV4-2	TGTGCCAGCAGCCAAGATGTCCCAGGCGGCGTGGGGGGTGGCTACACCTTC	CASSQDVPGGVGGGYTF
NA	NA	TRBJ2-1	TRBV5-1	TGCGCCAGCAGCTTGGCGGACAACAACTACAATGAGCAGTTCTTC	CASSLADNNYNEQFF
NA	TRBD2	TRBJ2-7	TRBV5-1	TGCGCCAGCACGGGACTAGCTCAGGGGAGGTCCGAGCAGTACTTC	CASTGLAQGRSEQYF
NA	NA	TRBJ1-1	TRBV7-9	TGTGCCAGCCTCCCTGGGAGGGGTGGGGGGACTGAAGCTTTCTTT	CASLPGRGGGTEAFF
NA	TRBD1	TRBJ2-1	TRBV28	TGTGCCACAGAAGACAGGGAAAGTTCCTACAATGAGCAGTTCTTC	CATEDRESSYNEQFF
NA	TRBD2	TRBJ2-7	TRBV6-4	TGTGCCAGCAGCTCCGGGACTAGCGGGTGCTACGAGCAGTACTTC	CASSSGTSGCYEQYF
NA	NA	TRBJ2-5	TRBV6-1	TGTGCCAGCAGTGAGCAAAAGATCGGGGTCCAGACCCAGTACTTC	CASSEQKIGVQTQYF
NA	NA	TRBJ1-3	TRBV6-1	TGTGCCAGCAGTGCTCTACGGTCCTCTGGAAACACCATATATTTT	CASSALRSSGNTIYF
few	TRBD1	TRBJ1-4	TRBV11-1	TGTGCCAGCAGCCACGGGACAGGGAACGAAAAACTGTTTTTT	CASSHGTGNEKLFF
few	TRBD1	TRBJ1-1	TRBV7-9	TGTTCCAGCAGCTTATCGAACAGGGGGAAGACGAACACTGAAGCTTTCTTT	CSSSLSNRGKTNTEAFF
once	TRBD1	TRBJ1-5	TRBV7-2	TGTGCCAGCAGCTTAGGCTCGGGACAGTATCCAAATCAGCCCCAGCATTTT	CASSLGSGQYPNQPQHF
NA	NA	TRBJ2-3	TRBV29-1	TGCAGCGCCGAGAACCTACTTGGAGATACGCAGTATTTT	CSAENLLGDTQYF
NA	TRBD1	TRBJ1-1	TRBV7-2	TGTGCCAGCAGCTTAGCGCGGGGGACAGGGGGCACTGAAGCTTTCTTT	CASSLARGTGGTEAFF
NA	TRBD1	TRBJ1-1	TRBV9	TGTGCCAGCAGCGCCCGGGACAGGGAGGGTACTGAAGCTTTCTTT	CASSARDREGTEAFF
NA	TRBD1	TRBJ2-2	TRBV7-2	TGTGCCAGCAGCCCAGGGATGAGGCAGGGGGCATTGGGGGAGCTGTTTTTT	CASSPGMRQGALGELFF
NA	NA	TRBJ2-7	TRBV27	TGTGCCAGCAGTTCACAGGGATGGTCCTACGAGCAGTACTTC	CASSSQGWSYEQYF
NA	TRBD1	TRBJ1-2	TRBV9	TGTGCCGGACCACCGGGGACAGGGGACACCTTC	CAGPPGTGDTF
NA	NA	TRBJ2-2	TRBV28	TGTGCCAGCAGTTTAGTAGTCGCCGGGGAGCTGTTTTTT	CASSLVVAGELFF
NA	NA	TRBJ2-7	TRBV7-9	TGTGCCAGCAGCTCCCATGGGACATCCTCCTACGAGCAGTACTTC	CASSSHGTSSYEQYF
NA	NA	TRBJ1-4	TRBV5-1	TGCGCCAGCAGCTTGCAGGGCTATCATAATGAAAAACTGTTTTTT	CASSLQGYHNEKLFF